Shown below are 7 T cell receptor beta chains from a single sample sequenced in a study of T cell changes during pregnancy in multiple sclerosis. Libraries were prepared by immunoSEQ multiplex PCR; TCRdb keeps only in-frame clonotypes and omits some of them. Counted here are around 96,000 clones, around 92% occurring once; the ten biggest clones make up 2% to 2.5%. Specimen: peripheral blood, collected in the third trimester of pregnancy. These receptor sequences come from a female donor with multiple sclerosis, enrolled in a pregnancy study.

The V call is TRBV2, the J call TRBJ1-3; 9 bases map to TRBD1. Germline CDR1 SNHLY, CDR2 FYNNEI. The CDR3 sequence is 16 residues long. V dropped 3 bases and J dropped 0; count of bases not matched to a gene: 3. The CDR3 nucleotides are TGTGCCAGCAGTGAGGGGACAGGGCACTCTGGAAACACCATATATTTT. Translated: CASSEGTGHSGNTIYF.

The J gene is TRBJ2-1, the V gene TRBV5-1, with D uncertain. The CDR3 is 13 amino acids. Germline lookup yields CDR1 SGHRS and CDR2 YFSETQ. Trimming left V 0 bases short and J 2 bases short, with 3 bases between. The CDR3 DNA reads TGCGCCAGCAGCTTGGTAACCTACAATGAGCAGTTCTTC. It is translated as CASSLVTYNEQFF.

This sequence joins TRBV6-6 and TRBJ2-1; D is possibly TRBD2 (6 bases). The CDR3 runs to 15 residues. Germline V gene lookup returns CDR1 MNHNY and CDR2 SVGAGI (reference sequence). V was cut by 0 bases and J by 9 bases, with 15 bases left in between. For the CDR3, the DNA is TGTGCCAGCAGTTACTCAACGACGGCCGGGAGTGAGCAGTTCTTC. Translating gives CASSYSTTAGSEQFF.

The V call is TRBV27, the J call TRBJ2-1, with unresolved D. CDR1 is MNHEY, CDR2 SMNVEV, per germline (reference sequence). The CDR3 has 14 amino acids. Trimming took 4 bases from V and 6 from J, leaving 13 bases between them. This chain's CDR3 is CASSSYVGPNEQFF. CDR3 sequence (DNA): TGTGCCAGCAGTTCCTATGTCGGTCCCAATGAGCAGTTCTTC.

The J gene is TRBJ2-3, the V gene TRBV5-1; 9 bases align to TRBD1. The CDR3 length is 15 residues. V lost 4 bases and J lost 1; bases outside the gene matches: 4. Germline CDR1 and CDR2: SGHRS and YFSETQ. CDR3 coding DNA: TGCGCCAGCAGCACCGGGACAGGGCGCACAGATACGCAGTATTTT. This gives the protein CASSTGTGRTDTQYF.

The chain is built from TRBV27 and TRBJ2-7; a possible D gene is TRBD2 (6 bases). This CDR3 has 14 residues. V lost 0 bases and J lost 5, with 11 bases in between. In germline, CDR1 is MNHEY, CDR2 SMNVEV (reference sequence). This CDR3 reads CASSLSTSWDEQYF. DNA of the CDR3: TGTGCCAGCAGTTTATCGACTAGTTGGGACGAGCAGTACTTC.

The chain joins TRBV5-1 to TRBJ2-1; tentatively, D is TRBD2 (6 bases). This CDR3 region has 14 residues. Germline CDR1 reads SGHRS; CDR2 reads YFSETQ. V lost 1 base and J lost 5, with 10 bases in between. In nucleotides, the CDR3 is TGCGCCAGCAGCTTGAACAGCGGGCACAATGAGCAGTTCTTC. Its translation: CASSLNSGHNEQFF. Full variable domain (missing parts from reference TRBV5-1 and TRBJ2-1): KAGVTQTPRYLIKTRGQQVTLSCSPISGHRSVSWYQQTPGQGLQFLFEYFSETQRNKGNFPGRFSGRQFSNSRSEMNVSTLELGDSALYLCASSLNSGHNEQFFGPGTRLTVL.